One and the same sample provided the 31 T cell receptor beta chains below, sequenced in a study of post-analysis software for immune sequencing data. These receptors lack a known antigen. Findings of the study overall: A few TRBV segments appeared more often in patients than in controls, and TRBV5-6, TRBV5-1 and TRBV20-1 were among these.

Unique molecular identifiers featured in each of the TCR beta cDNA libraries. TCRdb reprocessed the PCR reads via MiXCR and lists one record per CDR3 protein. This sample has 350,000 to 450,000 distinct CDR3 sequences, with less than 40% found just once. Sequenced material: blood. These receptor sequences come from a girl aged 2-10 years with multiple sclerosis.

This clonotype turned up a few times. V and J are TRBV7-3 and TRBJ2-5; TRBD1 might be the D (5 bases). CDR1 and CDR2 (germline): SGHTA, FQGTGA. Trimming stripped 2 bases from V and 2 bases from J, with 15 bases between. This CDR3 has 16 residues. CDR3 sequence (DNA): TGTGCCAGCAGCTTATCGGTGGGGCCCCAACAAGAGACCCAGTACTTC. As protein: CASSLSVGPQQETQYF. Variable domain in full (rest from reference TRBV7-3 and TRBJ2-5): GAGVSQTPSNKVTEKGKYVELRCDPISGHTALYWYRQSLGQGPEFLIYFQGTGAADDSGLPNDRFFAVRPEGSVSTLKIQRTERGDSAVYLCASSLSVGPQQETQYFGPGTRLLVL.

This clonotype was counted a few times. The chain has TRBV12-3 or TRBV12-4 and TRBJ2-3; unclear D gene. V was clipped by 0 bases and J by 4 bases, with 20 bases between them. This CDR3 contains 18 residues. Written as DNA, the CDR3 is TGTGCCAGCAGTTTAGCGCGTAGGAAGGAAGGGTGGGCAGATACGCAGTATTTT. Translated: CASSLARRKEGWADTQYF.

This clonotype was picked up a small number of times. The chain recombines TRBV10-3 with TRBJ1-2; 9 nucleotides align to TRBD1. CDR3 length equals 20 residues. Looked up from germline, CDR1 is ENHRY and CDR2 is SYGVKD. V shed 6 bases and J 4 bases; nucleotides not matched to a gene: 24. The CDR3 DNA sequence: TGTGCCATCAGGCCGGGGCAAGCATTCACAGGGGGCGCAACCTCCTATGGCTACACCTTC. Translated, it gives CAIRPGQAFTGGATSYGYTF.

CDR3 sequence reads: CSVDRDNNYNEQFF. Here the CDR3 DNA reads TGCAGCGTTGACCGGGACAATAACTACAATGAGCAGTTCTTC. The chain joins TRBV29-1 to TRBJ2-1; a possible D gene is TRBD1 (6 bases). The CDR3 runs 14 residues. V dropped 3 bases and J dropped 3 bases, with 12 bases sitting between them. CDR1 SQVTM and CDR2 ANQGSEA come from the germline V gene.

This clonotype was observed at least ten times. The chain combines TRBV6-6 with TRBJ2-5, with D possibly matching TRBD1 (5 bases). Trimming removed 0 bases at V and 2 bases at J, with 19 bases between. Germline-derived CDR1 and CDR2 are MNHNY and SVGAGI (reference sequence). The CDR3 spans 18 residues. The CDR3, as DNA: TGTGCCAGCAGTTACTCGATAGTTTTCGGCAGGGTACAAGAGACCCAGTACTTC. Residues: CASSYSIVFGRVQETQYF.

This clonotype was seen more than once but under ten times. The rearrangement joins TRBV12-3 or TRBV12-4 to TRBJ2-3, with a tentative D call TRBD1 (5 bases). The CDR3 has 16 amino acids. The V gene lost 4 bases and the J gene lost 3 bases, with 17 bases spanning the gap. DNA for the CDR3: TGTGCCAGCAGTTCCCAGGGCGCAGTGGCGACAGATACGCAGTATTTT. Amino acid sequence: CASSSQGAVATDTQYF.

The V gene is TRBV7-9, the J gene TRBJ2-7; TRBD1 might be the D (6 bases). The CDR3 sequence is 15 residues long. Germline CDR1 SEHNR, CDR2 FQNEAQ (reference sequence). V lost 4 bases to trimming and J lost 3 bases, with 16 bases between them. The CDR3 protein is CASSSVDRYFYEQYF. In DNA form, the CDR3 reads TGTGCCAGCAGCTCCGTCGACAGGTATTTCTACGAGCAGTACTTC.

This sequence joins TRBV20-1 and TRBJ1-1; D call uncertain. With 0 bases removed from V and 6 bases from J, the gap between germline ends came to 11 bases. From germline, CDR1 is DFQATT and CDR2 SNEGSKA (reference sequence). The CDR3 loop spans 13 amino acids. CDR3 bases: TGCAGTGCTAGAGATCTCGGCACTGCTGAAGCTTTCTTT. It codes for CSARDLGTAEAFF.

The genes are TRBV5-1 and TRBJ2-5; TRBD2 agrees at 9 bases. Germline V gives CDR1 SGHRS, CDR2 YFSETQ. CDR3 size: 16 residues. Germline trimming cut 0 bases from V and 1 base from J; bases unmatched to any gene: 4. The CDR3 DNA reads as TGCGCCAGCAGCTTGGTTGGCGGGGGGGCCCAAGAGACCCAGTACTTC. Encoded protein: CASSLVGGGAQETQYF.

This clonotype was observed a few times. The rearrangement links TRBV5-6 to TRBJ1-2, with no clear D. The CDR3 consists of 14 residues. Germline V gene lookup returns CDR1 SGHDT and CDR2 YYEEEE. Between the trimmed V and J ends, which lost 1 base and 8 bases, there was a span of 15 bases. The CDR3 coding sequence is TGTGCCAGCAGCTTGTTGGCCAGTGATGGAGGCTACACCTTC. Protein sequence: CASSLLASDGGYTF.

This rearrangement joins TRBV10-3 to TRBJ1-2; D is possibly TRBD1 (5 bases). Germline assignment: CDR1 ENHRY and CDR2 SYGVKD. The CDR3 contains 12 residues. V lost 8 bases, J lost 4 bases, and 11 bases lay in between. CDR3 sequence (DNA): TGTGCCATCTCGGGGGGGAGCTATGGCTACACCTTC. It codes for CAISGGSYGYTF.

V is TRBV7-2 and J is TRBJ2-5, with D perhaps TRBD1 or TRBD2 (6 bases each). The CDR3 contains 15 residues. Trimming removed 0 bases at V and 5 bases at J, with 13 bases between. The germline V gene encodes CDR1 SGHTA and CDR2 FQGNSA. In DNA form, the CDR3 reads TGTGCCAGCAGCTTAGCGCCGGGGGCGTCGGAGACCCAGTACTTC. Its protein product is CASSLAPGASETQYF.

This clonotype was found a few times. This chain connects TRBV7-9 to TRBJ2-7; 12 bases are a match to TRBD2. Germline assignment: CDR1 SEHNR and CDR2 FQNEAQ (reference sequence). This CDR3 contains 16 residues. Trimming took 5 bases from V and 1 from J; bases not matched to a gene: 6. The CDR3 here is CASSTKLAGGSYEQYF. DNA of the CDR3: TGTGCCAGCAGCACCAAACTAGCGGGGGGATCCTACGAGCAGTACTTC.

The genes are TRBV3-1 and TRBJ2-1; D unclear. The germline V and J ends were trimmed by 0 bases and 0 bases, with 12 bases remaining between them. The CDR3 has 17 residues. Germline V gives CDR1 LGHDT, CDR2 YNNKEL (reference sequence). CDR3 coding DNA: TGTGCCAGCAGCCAAGACCGTCGGCTAAGCTCCTACAATGAGCAGTTCTTC. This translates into CASSQDRRLSSYNEQFF.

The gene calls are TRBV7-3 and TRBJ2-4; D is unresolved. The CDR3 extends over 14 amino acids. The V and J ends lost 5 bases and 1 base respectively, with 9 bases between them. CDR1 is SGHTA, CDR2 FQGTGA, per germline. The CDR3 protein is CASSPSSAKNIQYF. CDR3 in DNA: TGTGCCAGCAGCCCCAGTTCGGCCAAAAACATTCAGTACTTC.

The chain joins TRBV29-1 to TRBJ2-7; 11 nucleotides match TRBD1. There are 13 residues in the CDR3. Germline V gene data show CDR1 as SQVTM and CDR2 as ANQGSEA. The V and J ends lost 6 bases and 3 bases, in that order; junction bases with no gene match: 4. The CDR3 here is CSVLGTGGYEQYF. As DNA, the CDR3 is TGCAGCGTACTCGGGACAGGGGGCTACGAGCAGTACTTC.

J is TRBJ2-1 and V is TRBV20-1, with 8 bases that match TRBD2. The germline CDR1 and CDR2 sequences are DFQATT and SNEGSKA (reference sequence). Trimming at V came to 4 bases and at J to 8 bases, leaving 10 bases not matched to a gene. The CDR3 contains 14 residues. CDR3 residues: CSATGGPGGYEQFF. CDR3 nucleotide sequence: TGCAGTGCTACCGGAGGGCCGGGAGGGTATGAGCAGTTCTTC.

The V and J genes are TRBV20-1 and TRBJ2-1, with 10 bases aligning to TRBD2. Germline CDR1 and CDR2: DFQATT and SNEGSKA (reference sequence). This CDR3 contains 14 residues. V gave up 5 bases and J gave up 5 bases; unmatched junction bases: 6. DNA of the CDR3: TGCAGTGCTCCGACTAGCGGGCGGAACAATGAGCAGTTCTTC. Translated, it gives CSAPTSGRNNEQFF.

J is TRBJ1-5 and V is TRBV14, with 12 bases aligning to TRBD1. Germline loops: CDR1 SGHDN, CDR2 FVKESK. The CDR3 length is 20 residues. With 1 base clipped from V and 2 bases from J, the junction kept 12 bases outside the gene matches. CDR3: CASSQVCRDRGLRGNQPQHF. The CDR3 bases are TGTGCCAGCAGCCAAGTATGCCGGGACAGGGGGCTTCGAGGCAATCAGCCCCAGCATTTT.

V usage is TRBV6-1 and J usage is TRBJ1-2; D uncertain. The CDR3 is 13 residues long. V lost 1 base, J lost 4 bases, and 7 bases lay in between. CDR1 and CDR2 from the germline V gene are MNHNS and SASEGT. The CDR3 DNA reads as TGTGCCAGCAGTGAAGTTGAGTTCTATGGCTACACCTTC. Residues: CASSEVEFYGYTF.

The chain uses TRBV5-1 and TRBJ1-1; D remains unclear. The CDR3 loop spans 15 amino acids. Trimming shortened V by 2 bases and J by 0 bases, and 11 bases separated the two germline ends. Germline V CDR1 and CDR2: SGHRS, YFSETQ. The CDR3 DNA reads TGCGCCAGCAGCTTCGGAGGCAGGATGAACACTGAAGCTTTCTTT. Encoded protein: CASSFGGRMNTEAFF.

The CDR3 DNA reads TGTGCCAGCAGCTTACGGGGGGGACTAGCGGGCTACGAGCAGTACTTC. It encodes CASSLRGGLAGYEQYF. This chain links TRBV7-6 with TRBJ2-7, with 12 bases fitting TRBD2. This CDR3 has 16 amino acids. With V trimmed by 2 bases and J by 3 bases, 5 bases remained unmatched. Germline assignment: CDR1 SGHVS and CDR2 FNYEAQ. The full variable domain, in which reference TRBV7-6 and TRBJ2-7 provide the parts outside the CDR3, is GAGVSQSPRYKVTKRGQDVALRCDPISGHVSLYWYRQALGQGPEFLTYFNYEAQQDKSGLPNDRFSAERPEGSISTLTIQRTEQRDSAMYRCASSLRGGLAGYEQYFGPGTRLTVT.

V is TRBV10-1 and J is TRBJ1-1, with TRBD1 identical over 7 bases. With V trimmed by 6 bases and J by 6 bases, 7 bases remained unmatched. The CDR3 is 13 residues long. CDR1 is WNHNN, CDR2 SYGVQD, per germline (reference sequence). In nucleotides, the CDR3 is TGCGCCAGCAGCCCCACGACAGGGCCTGAAGCTTTCTTT. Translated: CASSPTTGPEAFF.

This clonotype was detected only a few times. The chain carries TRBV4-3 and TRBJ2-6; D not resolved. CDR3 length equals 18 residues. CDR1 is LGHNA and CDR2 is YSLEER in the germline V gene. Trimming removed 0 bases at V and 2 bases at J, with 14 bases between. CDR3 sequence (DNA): TGCGCCAGCAGCCAAGAGCGCCCAGAGGCGGCTGGGGCCAACGTCCTGACTTTC. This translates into CASSQERPEAAGANVLTF.

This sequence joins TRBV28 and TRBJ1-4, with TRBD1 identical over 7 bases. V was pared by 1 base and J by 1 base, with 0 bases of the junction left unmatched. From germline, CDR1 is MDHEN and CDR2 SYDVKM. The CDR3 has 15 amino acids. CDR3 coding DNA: TGTGCCAGCAGTTTATCAGGGGGAACTAATGAAAAACTGTTTTTT. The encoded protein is CASSLSGGTNEKLFF.

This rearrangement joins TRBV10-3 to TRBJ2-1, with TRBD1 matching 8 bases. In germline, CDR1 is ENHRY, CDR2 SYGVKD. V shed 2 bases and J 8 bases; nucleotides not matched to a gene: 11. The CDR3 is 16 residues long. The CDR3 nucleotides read TGTGCCATCAGTGAGACCGAGGCAGGGGGCATCGATGAGCAGTTCTTC. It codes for CAISETEAGGIDEQFF.

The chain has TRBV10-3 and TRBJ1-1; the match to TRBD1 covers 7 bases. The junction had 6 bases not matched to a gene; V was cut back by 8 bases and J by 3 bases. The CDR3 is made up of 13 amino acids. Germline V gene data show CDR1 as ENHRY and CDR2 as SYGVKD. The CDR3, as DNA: TGTGCCATCCGGGGGACAGCGGACACTGAAGCTTTCTTT. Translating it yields CAIRGTADTEAFF.

This chain's CDR3 is CASGLALFTDTQYF. CDR3 in DNA: TGCGCCAGCGGATTAGCGCTCTTCACAGATACGCAGTATTTT. The chain has TRBV5-1 and TRBJ2-3, with a tentative D call TRBD2 (5 bases). The CDR3 runs 14 residues. CDR1 SGHRS and CDR2 YFSETQ come from the germline V gene. V lost 7 bases, J lost 2 bases, and 14 bases lay in between.

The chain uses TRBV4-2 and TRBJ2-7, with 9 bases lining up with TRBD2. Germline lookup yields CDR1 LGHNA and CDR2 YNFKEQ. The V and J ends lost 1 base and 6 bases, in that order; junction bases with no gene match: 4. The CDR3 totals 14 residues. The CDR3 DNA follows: TGTGCCAGCAGCCAAGGAGCGGGAGGTAGCGAGCAGTACTTC. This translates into CASSQGAGGSEQYF.

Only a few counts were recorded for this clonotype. The CDR3 sequence: CATSRDGLSAQYF. CDR3 bases: TGTGCCACCAGCAGAGATGGACTAAGTGCGCAGTATTTT. J is TRBJ2-3 and V is TRBV15; possibly TRBD2 for D (6 bases). The CDR3 totals 13 residues. The V end was cut by 0 bases, the J end by 10 bases, with 11 bases between. Germline CDR1 and CDR2: LNHNV and YYDKDF (reference sequence).

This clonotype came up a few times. The CDR3 DNA reads as TGTGCCTGGAATCGGGGCTCCTACGAGCAGTACTTC. Its protein product is CAWNRGSYEQYF. The chain uses TRBV30 and TRBJ2-7, with D possibly matching TRBD2 (5 bases). Trimming removed 4 bases from V and 0 bases from J, with 7 bases in between. Looked up from germline, CDR1 is GTSNPN and CDR2 is SVGIG (reference sequence). The CDR3 runs to 12 residues.